This entry features one T cell receptor beta chain sequence. This CDR3 is 13 amino acids long. The V gene's germline CDR1 is SEHNR and CDR2 FQNEAQ (reference sequence). Trimming took 4 bases from V and 0 from J, leaving 4 bases between them. The method was immunoSEQ multiplex PCR; TCRdb's version includes in-frame clones alone and lacks a portion of them. The data contain tens of thousands of clones, around 91% of them singletons. The sample originates from a study of technical replicates of blood from a few donors. The receptor was isolated from a human donor in good health. Some clones in this sample may be carry-over from other donors' samples. Sequences were obtained from T cells isolated from PBMCs. This chain joins TRBV7-9 and TRBJ1-5; the D is unclear. For the CDR3, the DNA is TGTGCCAGCAGCTCCTTTAGCAATCAGCCCCAGCATTTT. Amino acids: CASSSFSNQPQHF.